These 23 T cell receptor beta chains originate from one sample sequenced in a study of blood T cell repertoires in COVID-19. Measured with immunoSEQ multiplex PCR; TCRdb has only the in-frame clones, and not every one. Here the sample spans some 190,000 clones, around 87% being singletons. The sample taken for sequencing was PBMCs or T cells enriched from blood (not recorded which). The source is a woman between 40 and 50 years old in a cohort exposed to, infected with or recovered from COVID-19 (not recorded which).

The chain carries TRBV11-3 and TRBJ2-2, with 13 bases identical to TRBD2. V was pared by 4 bases and J by 4 bases, with 6 bases of the junction left unmatched. Germline values: CDR1 SGHNT, CDR2 YENEEA. The CDR3 is made up of 17 amino acids. CDR3 nucleotide sequence: TGTGCCAGCAGCTCCGCGGGACTAGCGGGACGCACCGGGGAGCTGTTTTTT. This encodes CASSSAGLAGRTGELFF.

This chain links TRBV7-2 with TRBJ1-6; maybe TRBD1 (6 bases). Germline V lookup: CDR1 SGHTA, CDR2 FQGNSA. The CDR3 has 15 residues. V gave up 5 bases and J gave up 16 bases, with 24 bases separating them. The CDR3 nucleotides read TGTGCCAGCAGCCCTGATGGGGGCCGGGTCTATGGTCTCCACTTT. The encoded protein is CASSPDGGRVYGLHF.

This clone was picked up a small number of times. The chain combines TRBV27 with TRBJ2-5; TRBD2 aligns across 13 bases. CDR1 and CDR2 (germline): MNHEY, SMNVEV (reference sequence). This CDR3 has 18 residues. V was clipped by 5 bases and J by 2 bases; unmatched bases: 11. In DNA form, the CDR3 reads TGTGCCAGCAGTAAGGGGACCACTAGCGGGGGGGCTCAAGAGACCCAGTACTTC. Translated: CASSKGTTSGGAQETQYF.

The gene calls are TRBV4-1 and TRBJ1-1; possible D gene TRBD1, 6 bases. Germline V gene data show CDR1 as MGHRA and CDR2 as YSYEKL. The V end was cut by 5 bases, the J end by 0 bases, with 13 bases between. The CDR3 runs to 15 residues. CDR3 protein: CASSFRTEMNTEAFF. CDR3 sequence (DNA): TGCGCCAGCAGCTTCCGGACAGAAATGAACACTGAAGCTTTCTTT.

The chain uses TRBV5-4 and TRBJ1-4, with no clear D. Germline CDR1 is SGHNT and CDR2 is YYREEE (reference sequence). V was pared by 0 bases and J by 0 bases, with 12 bases between. The CDR3 loop spans 17 amino acids. The CDR3 nucleotides read TGTGCCAGCAGCTTGGGCGGTCTGAGGGCAACTAATGAAAAACTGTTTTTT. Residues: CASSLGGLRATNEKLFF.

The J gene is TRBJ1-1, the V gene TRBV2; D is unresolved. CDR3 length equals 13 residues. Trimming pared 2 bases from V and 2 bases from J, leaving 6 bases between. Per germline, CDR1 SNHLY and CDR2 FYNNEI. The CDR3 sequence is CASSERLNTEAFF. CDR3 nucleotide sequence: TGTGCCAGCAGTGAAAGACTCAACACTGAAGCTTTCTTT.

This clone was counted a single time. The CDR3 loop reads CASSLSGGGGTEAFF. The CDR3 bases are TGTGCCAGCAGTTTATCGGGGGGTGGCGGCACTGAAGCTTTCTTT. This chain connects TRBV27 to TRBJ1-1, with a tentative D call TRBD1 (5 bases). This CDR3 has 15 residues. Germline CDR1 is MNHEY and CDR2 is SMNVEV (reference sequence). V lost 0 bases, J lost 4 bases, and 12 bases lay in between.

This chain links TRBV3-1 (or the pseudogene TRBV3-2) with TRBJ1-2; D may be TRBD1 (6 bases). Germline lookup yields CDR1 LGHDT and CDR2 YNNKEL (reference sequence). Trimming removed 2 bases from V and 8 bases from J, with 15 bases in between. This CDR3 spans 14 amino acids. The CDR3 protein is CASSQTGTLGGYTF. CDR3 coding DNA: TGTGCCAGCAGCCAAACCGGGACATTGGGAGGCTACACCTTC.

The rearrangement uses TRBV27 and TRBJ1-2; weak D call: TRBD1 (6 bases). Germline CDR1 reads MNHEY; CDR2 reads SMNVEV (reference sequence). The CDR3 contains 13 residues. V dropped 3 bases and J dropped 6 bases, with 11 bases sitting between them. In DNA form, the CDR3 reads TGTGCCAGCAGTTTTACAGGGAAAGATGGCTACACCTTC. As protein: CASSFTGKDGYTF.

The chain joins TRBV28 to TRBJ1-1, with TRBD1 as a possible D gene (6 bases). The CDR3 loop spans 17 amino acids. CDR1 MDHEN and CDR2 SYDVKM come from the germline V gene. V gave up 4 bases and J gave up 6 bases, with 24 bases separating them. The CDR3, as DNA: TGTGCCAGCAGTTACTCAGGGGTGGGAATCTCGAAAGCTGAAGCTTTCTTT. Protein: CASSYSGVGISKAEAFF. Full variable domain (remainder filled in from reference TRBV28 and TRBJ1-1): DVKVTQSSRYLVKRTGEKVFLECVQDMDHENMFWYRQDPGLGLRLIYFSYDVKMKEKGDIPEGYSVSREKKERFSLILESASTNQTSMYLCASSYSGVGISKAEAFFGQGTRLTVV.

The chain uses TRBV5-8 and TRBJ2-6; D unclear. The V gene's germline CDR1 is SGHTS and CDR2 YDEGEE. CDR3 size: 16 residues. V shed 1 base and J shed 4 bases, with 12 bases lying between them. The CDR3, as DNA: TGTGCCAGCAGCTTGTCTTCAGGTCTGGGGGCCAACGTCCTGACTTTC. Its protein product is CASSLSSGLGANVLTF.

V and J are TRBV5-6 and TRBJ2-7; D is perhaps TRBD1 (5 bases). Germline CDR1 SGHDT, CDR2 YYEEEE. CDR3 length: 13 amino acids. V was shortened by 3 bases and J by 2 bases, with 9 bases between the two germline ends. CDR3 sequence: CASSSDTTYEQYF. CDR3 sequence (DNA): TGTGCCAGCAGCTCGGACACTACCTACGAGCAGTACTTC.

The chain couples TRBV6-5 to TRBJ1-1, with TRBD1 identical over 9 bases. Germline trimming cut 2 bases from V and 6 bases from J; bases unmatched to any gene: 4. The CDR3 has 14 residues. Per the germline V gene, CDR1 is MNHEY and CDR2 is SVGAGI. In DNA form, the CDR3 reads TGTGCCAGCAGTTACGGGACAGGGCCATCTGAAGCTTTCTTT. Its protein product is CASSYGTGPSEAFF.

In this sample, this clone turned up a few times. The CDR3 reads CASSQTGGDTQYF. The CDR3 nucleotides read TGTGCCAGCAGCCAAACGGGAGGGGATACGCAGTATTTT. The chain employs TRBV3-1 (or the pseudogene TRBV3-2) and TRBJ2-3, with 8 nucleotides matching TRBD2. The CDR3 covers 13 residues. From germline, CDR1 is LGHDT and CDR2 YNNKEL (reference sequence). Losses at the gene ends were 2 bases for V and 6 bases for J; bases not matched to a gene: 1.

The chain carries TRBV4-1 and TRBJ1-1; TRBD1 might be the D (6 bases). CDR3 size: 15 residues. Germline V gene lookup returns CDR1 MGHRA and CDR2 YSYEKL. Trimming stripped 1 base from V and 2 bases from J, with 11 bases between. The CDR3 loop is CASSQGPGHNTEAFF. The CDR3 nucleotides read TGCGCCAGCAGCCAAGGACCGGGACACAACACTGAAGCTTTCTTT.

V usage is TRBV24-1 and J usage is TRBJ2-1; possibly TRBD1 for D (6 bases). From germline, CDR1 is KGHDR and CDR2 SFDVKD. CDR3 length: 12 residues. The V gene lost 9 bases and the J gene lost 6 bases, with 11 bases spanning the gap. DNA for the CDR3: TGTGCCACCGGGGGCGAGGTCAATGAGCAGTTCTTC. Protein product: CATGGEVNEQFF.

The chain recombines TRBV9 with TRBJ2-2; D remains ambiguous. The V gene's germline CDR1 is SGDLS and CDR2 YYNGEE. V lost 3 bases and J lost 3, with 12 bases in between. CDR3 length: 15 amino acids. The CDR3 DNA reads TGTGCCAGCAGCGAGAAGCTGATAGACACCGGGGAGCTGTTTTTT. It yields the protein CASSEKLIDTGELFF.

This clone was seen more than once but under ten times. CDR3 in amino acids: CASSVGQASSYEQYF. CDR3 coding DNA: TGTGCCAGCAGCGTAGGACAGGCTAGCTCCTACGAGCAGTACTTC. The chain couples TRBV9 to TRBJ2-7; tentatively, D is TRBD1 (6 bases). The V end lost 0 bases, the J end lost 0 bases, and 10 bases lay between the germline ends. Germline lookup yields CDR1 SGDLS and CDR2 YYNGEE. This CDR3 has 15 amino acids. The full variable domain, rest sourced from reference TRBV9 and TRBJ2-7, is DSGVTQTPKHLITATGQRVTLRCSPRSGDLSVYWYQQSLDQGLQFLIQYYNGEERAKGNILERFSAQQFPDLHSELNLSSLELGDSALYFCASSVGQASSYEQYFGPGTRLTVT.

The chain has TRBV28 and TRBJ2-3; 8 bases map to TRBD2. CDR1 is MDHEN and CDR2 is SYDVKM in the germline V gene. This CDR3 region has 13 residues. Losses at the gene ends were 7 bases for V and 3 bases for J; bases not matched to a gene: 3. The CDR3 DNA reads TGTGCCAGCAAGAAGCGGGGGACAGATACGCAGTATTTT. The encoded protein is CASKKRGTDTQYF.

This chain uses TRBV5-4 with TRBJ1-2, with D maybe TRBD1 (5 bases). With 6 bases removed from V and 8 bases from J, the gap between germline ends came to 14 bases. Per germline, CDR1 SGHNT and CDR2 YYREEE (reference sequence). The CDR3 spans 12 residues. The CDR3 spells CASTMGGKGYTF. The CDR3 DNA reads as TGTGCCAGCACCATGGGGGGAAAGGGCTACACCTTC.

This clone was detected only once. This chain uses TRBV11-2 with TRBJ1-2; possibly TRBD1 for D (5 bases). CDR3 size: 13 residues. CDR1 is SGHAT and CDR2 is FQNNGV in the germline V gene. Trimming cost V 5 bases and J 7 bases, with 14 bases left between them. The CDR3 protein is CASSAAGHRGYTF. The DNA of the CDR3 is TGTGCCAGCAGCGCCGCCGGACATCGTGGCTACACCTTC.

This clone was seen a few times. The chain joins TRBV6-6 to TRBJ1-5; TRBD1 aligns across 8 bases. This CDR3 has 15 residues. J was trimmed by 4 bases and V by 6 bases; bases with no gene match: 8. Germline loops: CDR1 MNHNY, CDR2 SVGAGI (reference sequence). CDR3 sequence reads: CASRNRGDLNQPQHF. CDR3 DNA: TGTGCCAGCAGAAACAGGGGGGACCTGAATCAGCCCCAGCATTTT.

The J gene is TRBJ1-5, the V gene TRBV6-5; the match to TRBD1 covers 8 bases. J gave up 6 bases and V 6 bases, and 1 base lay outside the gene matches. The CDR3 covers 12 residues. Germline assignment: CDR1 MNHEY and CDR2 SVGAGI. The DNA of the CDR3 is TGTGCCAGCAGCGGACAGGGTCAGCCCCAGCATTTT. Translated: CASSGQGQPQHF.